This T cell receptor beta chain was retrieved from a study of cytotoxic CD8 clonotypes in ibrutinib-treated CLL. CDR3 length: 12 amino acids. Trimming stripped 0 bases from V and 2 bases from J, with 2 bases between. Germline loops: CDR1 SGDLS, CDR2 YYNGEE. The method was immunoSEQ multiplex PCR; TCRdb's version includes in-frame clones alone and lacks a portion of them. The data contain just over 200,000 clones, 75% to 80% of them singletons. The chain carries TRBV9 and TRBJ1-2; D not resolved. This clonotype originated in a human donor with chronic lymphocytic leukemia. The material sequenced was PBMCs, taken after 12 months of ibrutinib treatment. This CDR3 reads CASSVDNYGYTF. For the CDR3, the DNA is TGTGCCAGCAGCGTAGACAACTATGGCTACACCTTC.